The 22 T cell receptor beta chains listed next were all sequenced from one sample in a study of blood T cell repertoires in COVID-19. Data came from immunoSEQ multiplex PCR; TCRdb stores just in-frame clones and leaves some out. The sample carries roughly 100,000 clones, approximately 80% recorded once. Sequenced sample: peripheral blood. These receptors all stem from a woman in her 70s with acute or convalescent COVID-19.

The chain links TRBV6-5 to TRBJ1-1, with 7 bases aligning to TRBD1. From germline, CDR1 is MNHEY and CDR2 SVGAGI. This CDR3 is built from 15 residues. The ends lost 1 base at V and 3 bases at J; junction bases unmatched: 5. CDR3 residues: CASSYLGQEHTEAFF. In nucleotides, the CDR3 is TGTGCCAGCAGTTACTTAGGACAGGAGCACACTGAAGCTTTCTTT.

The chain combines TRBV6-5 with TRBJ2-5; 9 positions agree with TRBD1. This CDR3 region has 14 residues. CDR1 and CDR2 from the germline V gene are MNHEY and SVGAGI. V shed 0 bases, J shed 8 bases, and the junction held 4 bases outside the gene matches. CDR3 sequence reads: CASSYSADRGTQYF. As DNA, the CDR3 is TGTGCCAGCAGTTACTCGGCGGACAGGGGCACCCAGTACTTC.

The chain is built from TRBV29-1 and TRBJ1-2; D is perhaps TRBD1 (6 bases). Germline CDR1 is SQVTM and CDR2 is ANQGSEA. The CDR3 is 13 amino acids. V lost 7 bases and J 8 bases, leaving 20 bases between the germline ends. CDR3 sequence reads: CSAGDRNLWGYTF. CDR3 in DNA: TGCAGCGCCGGAGACAGGAATCTATGGGGCTACACCTTC. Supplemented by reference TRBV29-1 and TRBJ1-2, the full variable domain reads SAVISQKPSRDICQRGTSLTIQCQVDSQVTMMFWYRQQPGQSLTLIATANQGSEATYESGFVIDKFPISRPNLTFSTLTVSNMSPEDSSIYLCSAGDRNLWGYTFGSGTRLTVV.

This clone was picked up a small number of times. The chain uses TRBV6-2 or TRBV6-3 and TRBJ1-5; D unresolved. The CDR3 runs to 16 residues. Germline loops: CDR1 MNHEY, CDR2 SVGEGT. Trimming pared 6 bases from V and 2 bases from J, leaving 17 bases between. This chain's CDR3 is CASSYRPWEGNQPQHF. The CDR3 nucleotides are TGTGCCAGCAGCTATCGACCCTGGGAGGGCAATCAGCCCCAGCATTTT.

The CDR3 DNA reads TGTGCCAGCAGTCCACAACAGGGCTGGAACACCGGGGAGCTGTTTTTT. This codes for CASSPQQGWNTGELFF. The V gene is TRBV27, the J gene TRBJ2-2; D may be TRBD1 (6 bases). Per the germline V gene, CDR1 is MNHEY and CDR2 is SMNVEV (reference sequence). V was shortened by 5 bases and J by 1 base, with 14 bases between the two germline ends. The CDR3 consists of 16 residues.

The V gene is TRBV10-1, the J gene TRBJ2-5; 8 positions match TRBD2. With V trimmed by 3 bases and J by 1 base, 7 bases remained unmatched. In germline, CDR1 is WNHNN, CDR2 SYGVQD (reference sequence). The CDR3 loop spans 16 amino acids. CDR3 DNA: TGCGCCAGCAGTGAAGGGGTAGCGGGGAGCCAAGAGACCCAGTACTTC. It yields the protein CASSEGVAGSQETQYF.

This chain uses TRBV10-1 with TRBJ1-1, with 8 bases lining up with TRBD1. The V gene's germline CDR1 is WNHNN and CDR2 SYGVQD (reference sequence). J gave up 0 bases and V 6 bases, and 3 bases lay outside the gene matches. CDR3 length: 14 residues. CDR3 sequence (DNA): TGCGCCAGCAGAACGACAGGGGTGAACACTGAAGCTTTCTTT. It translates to CASRTTGVNTEAFF.

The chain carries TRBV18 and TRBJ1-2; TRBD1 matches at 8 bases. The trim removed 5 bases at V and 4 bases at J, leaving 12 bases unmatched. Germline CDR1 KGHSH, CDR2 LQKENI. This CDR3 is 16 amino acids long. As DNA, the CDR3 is TGTGCCAGCTCAGCATCTAGGACAGGGAGACCCTATGGCTACACCTTC. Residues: CASSASRTGRPYGYTF.

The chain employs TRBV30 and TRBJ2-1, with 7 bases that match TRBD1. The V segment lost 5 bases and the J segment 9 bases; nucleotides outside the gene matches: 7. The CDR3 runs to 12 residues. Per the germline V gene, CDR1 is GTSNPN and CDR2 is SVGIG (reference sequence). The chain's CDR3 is CAWDKGAGEQFF. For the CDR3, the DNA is TGTGCCTGGGATAAGGGGGCGGGTGAGCAGTTCTTC.

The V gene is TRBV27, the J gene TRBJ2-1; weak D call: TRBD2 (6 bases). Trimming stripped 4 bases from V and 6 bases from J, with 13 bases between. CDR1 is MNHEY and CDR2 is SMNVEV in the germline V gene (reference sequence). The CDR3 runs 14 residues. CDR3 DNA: TGTGCCAGCAGTTGGGACTTGGGGCTCAATGAGCAGTTCTTC. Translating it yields CASSWDLGLNEQFF.

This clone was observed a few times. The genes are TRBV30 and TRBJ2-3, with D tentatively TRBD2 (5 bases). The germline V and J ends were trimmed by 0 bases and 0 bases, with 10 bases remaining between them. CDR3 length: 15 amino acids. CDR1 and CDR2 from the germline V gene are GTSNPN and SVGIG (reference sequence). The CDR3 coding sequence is TGTGCCTGGAGTGTGGATAGCGTTAGCACAGATACGCAGTATTTT. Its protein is CAWSVDSVSTDTQYF.

CDR3 DNA sequence: TGTGCCAGCAGTGAAGAGGGGACAGTCTATGGCTACACCTTC. Its protein is CASSEEGTVYGYTF. The V call is TRBV2, the J call TRBJ1-2, with TRBD1 identical over 7 bases. Germline values: CDR1 SNHLY, CDR2 FYNNEI. Trimming removed 1 base from V and 4 bases from J; junction bases left unmatched: 3. This CDR3 has 14 amino acids.

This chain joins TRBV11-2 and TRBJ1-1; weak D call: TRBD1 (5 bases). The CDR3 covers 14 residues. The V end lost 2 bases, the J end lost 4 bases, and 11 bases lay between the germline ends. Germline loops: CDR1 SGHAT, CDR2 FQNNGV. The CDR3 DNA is TGTGCCAGCAGCTTATCCAGGGAGGGCACTGAAGCTTTCTTT. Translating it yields CASSLSREGTEAFF.

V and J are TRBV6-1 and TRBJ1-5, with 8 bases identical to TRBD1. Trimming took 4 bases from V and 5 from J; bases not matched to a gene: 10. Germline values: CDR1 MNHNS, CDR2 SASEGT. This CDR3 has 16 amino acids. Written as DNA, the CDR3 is TGTGCCAGCAGTGTAAGGACAGGGCGCGTAGATCAGCCCCAGCATTTT. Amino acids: CASSVRTGRVDQPQHF.

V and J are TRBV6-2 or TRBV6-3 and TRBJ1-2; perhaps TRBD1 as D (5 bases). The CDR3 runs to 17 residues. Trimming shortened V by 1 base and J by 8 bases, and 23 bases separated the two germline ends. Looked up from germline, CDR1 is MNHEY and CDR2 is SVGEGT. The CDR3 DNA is TGTGCCAGCAGTTACTATGTCAGGGTCGAACCAGGAGACGGCTACACCTTC. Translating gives CASSYYVRVEPGDGYTF.

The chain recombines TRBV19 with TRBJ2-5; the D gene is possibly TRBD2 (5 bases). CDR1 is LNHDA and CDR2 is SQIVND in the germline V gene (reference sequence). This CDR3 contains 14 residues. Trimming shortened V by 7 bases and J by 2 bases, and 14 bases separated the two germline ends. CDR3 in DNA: TGTGCCAGTAAGGGCCTTGGCGGGCAAGAGACCCAGTACTTC. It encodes CASKGLGGQETQYF. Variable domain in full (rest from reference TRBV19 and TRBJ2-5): DGGITQSPKYLFRKEGQNVTLSCEQNLNHDAMYWYRQDPGQGLRLIYYSQIVNDFQKGDIAEGYSVSREKKESFPLTVTSAQKNPTAFYLCASKGLGGQETQYFGPGTRLLVL.

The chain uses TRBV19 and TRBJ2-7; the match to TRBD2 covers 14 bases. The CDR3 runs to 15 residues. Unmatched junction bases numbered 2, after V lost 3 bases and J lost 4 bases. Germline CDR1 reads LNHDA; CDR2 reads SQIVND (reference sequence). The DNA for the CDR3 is TGTGCCAGTAGTATGGGGACTAGCGGGAGATACGAGCAGTACTTC. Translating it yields CASSMGTSGRYEQYF.

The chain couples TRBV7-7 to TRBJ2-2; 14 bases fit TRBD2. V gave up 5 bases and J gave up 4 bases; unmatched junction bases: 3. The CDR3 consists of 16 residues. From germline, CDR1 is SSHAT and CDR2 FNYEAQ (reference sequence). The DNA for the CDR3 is TGTGCCAGCAGCGTGGGACTAGCGGGGGTCACCGGGGAGCTGTTTTTT. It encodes CASSVGLAGVTGELFF.

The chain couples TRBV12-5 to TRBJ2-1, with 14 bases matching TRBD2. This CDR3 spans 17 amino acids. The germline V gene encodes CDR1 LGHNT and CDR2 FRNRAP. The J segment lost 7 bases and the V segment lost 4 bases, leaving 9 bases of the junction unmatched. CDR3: CASGSTPRTSGGNEQFF. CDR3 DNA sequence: TGTGCTAGTGGTTCAACTCCTAGGACTAGCGGGGGGAATGAGCAGTTCTTC.

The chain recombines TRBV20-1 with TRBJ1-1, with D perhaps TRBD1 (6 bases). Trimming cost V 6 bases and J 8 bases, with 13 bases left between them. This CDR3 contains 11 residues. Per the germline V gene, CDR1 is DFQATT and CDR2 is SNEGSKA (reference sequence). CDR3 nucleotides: TGCAGTGCGTCAGGGGCGGAAGAAGCTTTCTTT. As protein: CSASGAEEAFF.

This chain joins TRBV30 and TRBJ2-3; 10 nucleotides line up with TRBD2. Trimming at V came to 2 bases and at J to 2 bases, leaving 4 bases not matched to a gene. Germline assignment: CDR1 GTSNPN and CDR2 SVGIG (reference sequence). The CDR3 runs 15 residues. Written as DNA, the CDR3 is TGTGCCTGGAGTTTACTAGCGGGGTTCACAGATACGCAGTATTTT. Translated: CAWSLLAGFTDTQYF.

CDR3 sequence reads: CASSSGGREYNQPQHF. The DNA of the CDR3 is TGTGCCAGCAGCTCGGGAGGCAGAGAGTACAATCAGCCCCAGCATTTT. The chain carries TRBV7-2 and TRBJ1-5; no reliable D call. Trimming took 4 bases from V and 3 from J, leaving 16 bases between them. This CDR3 region has 16 residues. CDR1 is SGHTA and CDR2 is FQGNSA in the germline V gene.